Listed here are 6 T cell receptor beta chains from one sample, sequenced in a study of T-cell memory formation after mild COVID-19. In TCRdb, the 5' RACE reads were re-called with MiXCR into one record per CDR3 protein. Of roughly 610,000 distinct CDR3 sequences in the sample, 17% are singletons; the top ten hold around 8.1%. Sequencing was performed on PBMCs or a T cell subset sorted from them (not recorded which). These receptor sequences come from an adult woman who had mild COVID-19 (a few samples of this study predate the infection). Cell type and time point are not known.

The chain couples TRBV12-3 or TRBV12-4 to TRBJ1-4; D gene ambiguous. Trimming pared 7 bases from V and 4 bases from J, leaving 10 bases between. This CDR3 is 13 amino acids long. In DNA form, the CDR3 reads TGTGCCAGCACGATAAGGTTTAATGAAAAACTGTTTTTT. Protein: CASTIRFNEKLFF.

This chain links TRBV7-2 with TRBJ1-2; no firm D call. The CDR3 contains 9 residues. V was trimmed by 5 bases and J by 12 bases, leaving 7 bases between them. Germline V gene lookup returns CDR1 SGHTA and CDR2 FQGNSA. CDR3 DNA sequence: TGTGCCAGCAGCCCGACTCACACCTTC. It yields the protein CASSPTHTF. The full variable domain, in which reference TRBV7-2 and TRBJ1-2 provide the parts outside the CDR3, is GAGVSQSPSNKVTEKGKDVELRCDPISGHTALYWYRQSLGQGLEFLIYFQGNSAPDKSGLPSDRFSAERTGGSVSTLTIQRTQQEDSAVYLCASSPTHTFGSGTRLTVV.

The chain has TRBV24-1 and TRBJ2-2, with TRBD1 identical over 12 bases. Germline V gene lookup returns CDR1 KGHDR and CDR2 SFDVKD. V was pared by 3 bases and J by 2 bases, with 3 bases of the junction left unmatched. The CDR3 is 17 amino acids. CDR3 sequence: CATSDPGTGGNTGELFF. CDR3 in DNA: TGTGCCACCAGTGATCCCGGGACAGGGGGCAACACCGGGGAGCTGTTTTTT.

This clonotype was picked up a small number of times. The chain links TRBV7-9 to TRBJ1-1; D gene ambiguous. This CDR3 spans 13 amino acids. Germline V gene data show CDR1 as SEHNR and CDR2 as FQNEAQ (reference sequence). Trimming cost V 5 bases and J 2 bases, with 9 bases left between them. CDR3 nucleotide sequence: TGTGCCAGCAGCACACTGCGCAACACTGAAGCTTTCTTT. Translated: CASSTLRNTEAFF.

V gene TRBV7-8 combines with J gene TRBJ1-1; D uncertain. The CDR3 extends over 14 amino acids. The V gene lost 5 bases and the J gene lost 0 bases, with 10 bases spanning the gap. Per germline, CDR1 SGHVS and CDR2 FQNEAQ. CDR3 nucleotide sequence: TGTGCCAGCAGCACTCGGAACATGAACACTGAAGCTTTCTTT. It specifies CASSTRNMNTEAFF.

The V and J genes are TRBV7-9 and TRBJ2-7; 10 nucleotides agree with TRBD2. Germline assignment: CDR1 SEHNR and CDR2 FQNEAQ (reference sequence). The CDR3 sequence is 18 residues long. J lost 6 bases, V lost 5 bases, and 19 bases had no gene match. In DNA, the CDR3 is TGTGCCAGCAGCCTCGCGTTTAGCCTAGCGGGAGAACGGGGCGAGCAGTACTTC. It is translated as CASSLAFSLAGERGEQYF.